This TCR beta chain was documented in a study of spatial heterogeneity in lung cancer. On the study more broadly: Fewer alpha-chain than beta-chain sequences were consistently detected.

Each TCR cDNA molecule carried a unique molecular identifier. From the 5' RACE reads, TCRdb called clonotypes with MiXCR, one entry per CDR3 protein. Seen here are 8,400 or so distinct CDR3 sequences, about 4.5% observed once, and the top ten hold 25% to 35%. Regarding time point: sample taken at primary tumor resection. There are many counts of this clonotype. The antigen is unknown. Study findings and constraints: The study found ubiquitous expanded tumor TCRs in blood more at resection than follow-up.

CDR1 DFQATT and CDR2 SNEGSKA come from the germline V gene (reference sequence). V gave up 3 bases and J gave up 6 bases, with 15 bases separating them. The CDR3 extends over 14 amino acids. The clonotype comes from a male donor with early-stage non-small cell lung cancer. The sample was PBMCs, taken at surgery. The chain employs TRBV20-1 and TRBJ1-5; D is possibly TRBD1 (5 bases). The chain's CDR3 is CSASAGLEGQPQHF. CDR3 coding DNA: TGCAGTGCTAGCGCAGGGCTGGAAGGTCAGCCCCAGCATTTT.